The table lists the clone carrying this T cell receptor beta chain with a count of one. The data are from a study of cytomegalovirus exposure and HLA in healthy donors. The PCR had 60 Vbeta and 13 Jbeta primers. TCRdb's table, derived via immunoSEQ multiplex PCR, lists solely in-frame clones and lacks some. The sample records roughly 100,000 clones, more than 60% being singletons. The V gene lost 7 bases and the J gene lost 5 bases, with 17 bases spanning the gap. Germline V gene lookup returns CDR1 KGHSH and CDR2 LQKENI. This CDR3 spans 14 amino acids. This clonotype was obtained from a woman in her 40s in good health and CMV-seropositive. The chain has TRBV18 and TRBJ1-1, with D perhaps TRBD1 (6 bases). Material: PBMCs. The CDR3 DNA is TGTGCCAGCTACCCACCGGGACAAGGAACTGAAGCTTTCTTT. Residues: CASYPPGQGTEAFF.